These T cell receptor beta chains were read from a single sample in a study of OX40 agonist ivuxolimab in advanced cancers. Clones were sequenced by immunoSEQ multiplex PCR, and TCRdb holds only the in-frame ones, with some missing. The table lists around 39,000 clones, roughly 82% of them singletons. Sequencing used CD4+ or CD8+ T cells sorted from blood, obtained in a trial of the OX40 agonist ivuxolimab. The source is an adult with an advanced solid tumor such as melanoma, head and neck, liver or kidney cancer. The CDR3 runs from the conserved cysteine through the conserved F or W. Where a row states a size, it is once, few, many or the class of an expanded clone; other rows omit it.

V gene	J gene	clone size	CDR3 protein
TRBV27	TRBJ2-3	NA	CASSSQFTTDTQYF
TRBV5-1	TRBJ1-5	NA	CASSLGGDNQPQHF
TRBV19	TRBJ1-5	NA	CASNEGSRNQPQHF
TRBV7-8	TRBJ1-6	NA	CASRQGDNSPLHF
TRBV10-2	TRBJ2-7	NA	CATTGGGSSYEQYF
TRBV27	TRBJ1-3	NA	CASSPKVDSGNTIYF
TRBV6-6	TRBJ1-1	NA	CASSPRDLNTEAFF
TRBV27	TRBJ2-1	NA	CASSFLGPYNEQFF
TRBV28	TRBJ1-2	NA	CASSQWGEVIWGYTF
TRBV5-1	TRBJ2-7	NA	CASSLDGTGEWACYF
TRBV14	TRBJ2-7	NA	CASSPDDGGEQYF
TRBV7-8	TRBJ2-6	few	CASTEGLGVGANVLTF
TRBV2	TRBJ1-2	few	CASSQQINYGYTF
TRBV28	TRBJ1-4	NA	CASLQGKLFF
TRBV28	TRBJ1-4	once	CASSLNRGREKLFF
TRBV27	TRBJ1-1	few	CASSLSRINTEAFF
TRBV28	TRBJ1-5	NA	CASSLFTGGRNQPQHF
TRBV6-5	TRBJ2-3	NA	CASSHRGGTDTQYF
TRBV21-1	TRBJ2-1	NA	CASSLAGGYRLEQFF
TRBV10-2	TRBJ2-1	NA	CASSESNYNEQFF
TRBV5-4	TRBJ2-7	NA	CASRQDRAYEQYF
TRBV7-3	TRBJ2-1	NA	CASSLLAFEGTQYSSYNEQFF
TRBV18	TRBJ2-5	NA	CASSPAETQYF
TRBV7-6	TRBJ2-5	NA	CASGVQETQYF
TRBV21-1	TRBJ1-5	NA	CASSIRDRVYPQHF
TRBV27	TRBJ2-3	NA	CASSLWSGGAIDTQYF
TRBV7-2	TRBJ2-2	NA	CASSLSRTGNAGELFF
TRBV7-3	TRBJ2-2	NA	CASSFPTSGGGELFF
TRBV25-1	TRBJ2-1	few	CASSGKGLPSNEQFF
TRBV4-1	TRBJ2-7	NA	CASSQDRRGMEQYF
TRBV12-5	TRBJ2-1	NA	CASGYIKTSGGANTDEQFF
TRBV29-1	TRBJ2-7	medium-sized	CSVEPDNSYEQYF
TRBV15	TRBJ1-4	NA	CATSRAQGTNEKLFF
TRBV5-6	TRBJ2-3	NA	CASSLGPSRGTSTDTQYF
TRBV7-9	TRBJ2-3	once	CASSSTDRGRVDTQYF
TRBV11-2	TRBJ2-7	NA	CASSNGQYEQYF
TRBV28	TRBJ2-3	NA	CASRIGTGVVDTQYF
TRBV6-1	TRBJ1-1	NA	CASRPDGPNTEAFF
TRBV5-1	TRBJ1-6	NA	CASSFQGYNSPLHF
TRBV5-6	TRBJ2-7	NA	CASSLAPGSNAEQYF
TRBV19	TRBJ1-6	NA	CASTVTGQNSPLHF
TRBV30	TRBJ2-7	few	CAWSQGAREYF
TRBV19	TRBJ2-7	NA	CARPTGVGEQYF
TRBV7-2	TRBJ1-3	NA	CASSRLQRNSGNTIYF
TRBV19	TRBJ2-7	NA	CASSSGGGTYEQYF
TRBV7-9	TRBJ2-1	NA	CASSKLAGGGNEQFF
TRBV5-6	TRBJ1-1	NA	CASSLLDQGGTEAFF
TRBV5-6	TRBJ2-7	NA	CASSLGPGLNYEQYF
TRBV7-2	TRBJ1-1	NA	CASSLAKGTGGMNTEAFF
TRBV5-4	TRBJ2-7	once	CASSTGPGGGEQYF
TRBV29-1	TRBJ2-2	NA	CSAGQGTGELFF